The 10 T cell receptor beta chains given below trace back to one sample, sequenced in a study of blood T cell repertoires in COVID-19. Some clones are missing from TCRdb's copy, which holds only in-frame ones; the method was immunoSEQ multiplex PCR. The sample comprises 260,000 or so clones, 80% to 90% of which are singletons, and roughly 5% rests with the top ten. The sequenced sample was peripheral blood. The receptors derive from a man at least 80 years old with acute or convalescent COVID-19.

The chain uses TRBV11-2 and TRBJ1-1; TRBD1 matches 9 bases. The CDR3 length is 15 residues. Germline values: CDR1 SGHAT, CDR2 FQNNGV. The J segment lost 3 bases and the V segment lost 5 bases, leaving 7 bases of the junction unmatched. CDR3 amino acids: CASSPIDRGYTEAFF. In DNA, the CDR3 is TGTGCCAGCAGCCCAATAGACAGGGGGTACACTGAAGCTTTCTTT.

This CDR3 is CASSPWVAGPKNIQYF. The CDR3 nucleotides are TGTGCCAGCAGCCCCTGGGTAGCGGGGCCCAAAAACATTCAGTACTTC. V gene TRBV6-6 combines with J gene TRBJ2-4, with 8 bases that match TRBD2. Trimming removed 6 bases from V and 2 bases from J; junction bases left unmatched: 9. CDR3 length: 16 amino acids. Germline V gene sequence: CDR1 MNHNY, CDR2 SVGAGI (reference sequence).

Worth noting for this clone: Other DNA variants within this sample encode the same CDR3. V is TRBV3-1 (or the pseudogene TRBV3-2) and J is TRBJ1-1; unclear D gene. The CDR3 totals 13 residues. Germline CDR1 is LGHDT and CDR2 is YNNKEL (reference sequence). V was pared by 3 bases and J by 1 base, with 6 bases between. DNA of the CDR3: TGTGCCAGCAGCCAGGGAGCGAACACTGAAGCTTTCTTT. Translated, it gives CASSQGANTEAFF.

The CDR3 here is CAIKDGGTYEQYF. In DNA form, the CDR3 reads TGTGCCATCAAAGACGGGGGGACCTACGAGCAGTACTTC. This chain joins TRBV10-3 and TRBJ2-7; 7 bases are a match to TRBD2. CDR3 size: 13 residues. With V trimmed by 7 bases and J by 2 bases, 5 bases remained unmatched. Germline V CDR1 and CDR2: ENHRY, SYGVKD.

The V gene is TRBV5-1, the J gene TRBJ2-4, with D maybe TRBD1 (6 bases). From germline, CDR1 is SGHRS and CDR2 YFSETQ. The V end lost 4 bases, the J end lost 0 bases, and 11 bases lay between the germline ends. The CDR3 sequence is 15 residues long. The CDR3 sequence: CASSIGQIAKNIQYF. The CDR3 nucleotides read TGCGCCAGCAGCATTGGACAGATAGCCAAAAACATTCAGTACTTC.

The chain employs TRBV19 and TRBJ2-1, with D perhaps TRBD1 (5 bases). This CDR3 has 16 amino acids. The V end was cut by 1 base, the J end by 0 bases, with 10 bases between. Germline lookup yields CDR1 LNHDA and CDR2 SQIVND (reference sequence). CDR3 DNA sequence: TGTGCCAGTAGTATAGCAGGGTCTGGCTCCTACAATGAGCAGTTCTTC. Protein sequence: CASSIAGSGSYNEQFF.

This rearrangement joins TRBV28 to TRBJ1-5; D might be TRBD1 (6 bases). This CDR3 comprises 14 residues. The germline V and J ends were trimmed by 5 bases and 3 bases, with 11 bases remaining between them. CDR1 and CDR2 (germline): MDHEN, SYDVKM. As DNA, the CDR3 is TGTGCCAGCAGTGGACAGCCACTCAATCAGCCCCAGCATTTT. Translation: CASSGQPLNQPQHF. The complete variable domain, with remaining parts taken from reference TRBV28 and TRBJ1-5, reads DVKVTQSSRYLVKRTGEKVFLECVQDMDHENMFWYRQDPGLGLRLIYFSYDVKMKEKGDIPEGYSVSREKKERFSLILESASTNQTSMYLCASSGQPLNQPQHFGDGTRLSIL.

The chain joins TRBV25-1 to TRBJ2-5; TRBD1 matches at 10 bases. The CDR3 runs to 15 residues. The germline CDR1 and CDR2 sequences are MGHDK and SYGVNS. V was clipped by 1 base and J by 7 bases; unmatched bases: 6. This CDR3 reads CASSEFGTGAGTQYF. Written as DNA, the CDR3 is TGTGCCAGCAGTGAATTTGGGACAGGGGCGGGGACCCAGTACTTC.

The chain couples TRBV28 to TRBJ2-1, with TRBD2 matching 12 bases. The trim removed 5 bases at V and 8 bases at J, leaving 7 bases unmatched. CDR1 and CDR2 (germline): MDHEN, SYDVKM. This CDR3 has 15 amino acids. The CDR3 sequence: CASSTLAGGRYEQFF. The CDR3 DNA reads as TGTGCCAGCAGTACTCTAGCGGGGGGGCGGTATGAGCAGTTCTTC.

The rearrangement links TRBV3-1 (or the pseudogene TRBV3-2) to TRBJ1-6; D remains ambiguous. Trimming removed 3 bases at V and 11 bases at J, with 8 bases between. This CDR3 is built from 12 residues. Germline lookup yields CDR1 LGHDT and CDR2 YNNKEL (reference sequence). The CDR3 DNA is TGTGCCAGCAGCCACCTGACTACACCCCTCCACTTT. It translates to CASSHLTTPLHF.